One TCR beta chain is described in this entry. Its antigen target is currently unknown. No qualities accompany the bases; no much larger clone lies one base away. Library prep was done by the immunoSEQ multiplex PCR assay. The immuneACCESS repertoire file appears here via TCRdb, limited to in-frame rearrangements. These files lack a portion of the clones; in checked studies, under half of the deficit traces to unresolved V genes, and the cause of the others is not known. In all, the sample holds 100,000 to 150,000 clones, and just under 95% of those were seen once. The ten most abundant clones make up about 4% of the sample. The source of the sample is a study of control samples from healthy donors and cancer patients (TCRdb year 2020). CDR1 SNHLY and CDR2 FYNNEI are derived from the germline V gene. The CDR3 contains 14 residues, cysteine and phenylalanine counted. Of all the DNA, just the CDR3 is kept, 42 bases in frame from base 1. The junction shows trimming of 5 bases on V and 6 bases on J, and the gene matches do not reach 8 bases of it.

This TCR came from a man aged 30 to 45 in good health. The chain joins TRBV2 to TRBJ2-3, with 7 middle bases fitting TRBD2. What was sequenced was blood. The CDR3 reads as follows: CASSLGGAGDTQYF. The DNA sequence follows: TGTGCCAGCAGTCTGGGAGGGGCTGGCGATACGCAGTATTTT.